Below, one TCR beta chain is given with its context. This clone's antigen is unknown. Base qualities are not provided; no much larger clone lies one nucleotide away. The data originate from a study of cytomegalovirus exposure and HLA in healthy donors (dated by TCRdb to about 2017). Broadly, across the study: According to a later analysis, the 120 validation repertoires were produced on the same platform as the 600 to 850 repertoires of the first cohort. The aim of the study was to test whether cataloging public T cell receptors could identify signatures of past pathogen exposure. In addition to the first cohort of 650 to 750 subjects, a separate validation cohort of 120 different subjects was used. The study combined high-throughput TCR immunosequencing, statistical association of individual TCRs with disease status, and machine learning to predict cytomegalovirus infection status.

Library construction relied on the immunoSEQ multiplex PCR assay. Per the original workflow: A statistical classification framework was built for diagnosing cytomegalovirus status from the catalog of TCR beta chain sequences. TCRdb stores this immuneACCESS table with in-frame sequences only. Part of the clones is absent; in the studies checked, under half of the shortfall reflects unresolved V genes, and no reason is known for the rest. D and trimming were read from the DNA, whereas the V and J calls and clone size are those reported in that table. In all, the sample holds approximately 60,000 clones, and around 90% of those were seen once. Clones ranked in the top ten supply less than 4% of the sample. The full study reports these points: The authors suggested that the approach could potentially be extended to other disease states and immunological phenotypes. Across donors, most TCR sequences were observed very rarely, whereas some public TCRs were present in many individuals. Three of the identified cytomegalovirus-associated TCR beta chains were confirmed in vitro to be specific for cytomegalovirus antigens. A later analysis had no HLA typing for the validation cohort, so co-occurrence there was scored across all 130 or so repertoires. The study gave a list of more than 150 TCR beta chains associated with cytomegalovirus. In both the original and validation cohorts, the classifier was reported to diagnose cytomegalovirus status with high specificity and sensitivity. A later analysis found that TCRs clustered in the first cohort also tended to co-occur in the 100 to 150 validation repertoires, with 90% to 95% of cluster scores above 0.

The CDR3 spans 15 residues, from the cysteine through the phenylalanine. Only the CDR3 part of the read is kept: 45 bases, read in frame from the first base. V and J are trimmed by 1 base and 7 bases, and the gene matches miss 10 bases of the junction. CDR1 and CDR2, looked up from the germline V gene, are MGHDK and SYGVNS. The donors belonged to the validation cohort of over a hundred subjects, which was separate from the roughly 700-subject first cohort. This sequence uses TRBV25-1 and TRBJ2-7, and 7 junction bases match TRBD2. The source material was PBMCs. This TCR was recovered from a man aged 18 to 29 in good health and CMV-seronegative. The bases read TGTGCCAGCAGTGAATGGGAGGCGGGAGTAGCGGAGCAGTACTTC. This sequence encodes CASSEWEAGVAEQYF.